The present entry profiles one T cell receptor beta chain with its context. The antigen remains undetermined. This specimen belongs to a study of T cells in Graves' hyperthyroidism and ophthalmopathy. As for the study in general: Peripheral blood was collected at initial diagnosis, before any treatment. Study conclusions and caveats: Clonotypes that were expanded in thyroid above 0.001 mostly appeared in blood too.

RNA transcripts gave rise to amplified TCR beta CDR3 regions. The TCR CDR3 first-round RT-PCR relied on the HTBI primer set. One entry per CDR3 protein, called by TCRdb with MiXCR from the multiplex PCR reads. The sample consists of about half a million distinct CDR3 sequences, just under 20% of them appearing once. Patients were excluded for uncontrolled infection, other autoimmune disease, pregnancy or lactation. This TCR derives from a man in his forties or fifties with Graves' ophthalmopathy. The specimen was blood.

As DNA, the CDR3 is TGTGCCAGCAGAGGGAGGACCCGGAATGAGCAGTTCTTC. Amino acids: CASRGRTRNEQFF. The V gene is TRBV5-5, the J gene TRBJ2-1; D is possibly TRBD2 (6 bases). This CDR3 region has 13 residues. Germline CDR1 SGHKS, CDR2 YYEKEE (reference sequence). Trimming shortened V by 5 bases and J by 7 bases, and 13 bases separated the two germline ends.